These 13 T cell receptor beta chains came from one sample sequenced in a study of blood T cell repertoires in COVID-19. Sequencing used immunoSEQ multiplex PCR; TCRdb keeps in-frame clones, though not all of them. The sample includes fewer than 50,000 clones, 75% to 85% of them seen just once. The sample comprised peripheral blood. Source of these receptors: a human donor in a cohort sampled during active COVID-19.

V and J are TRBV30 and TRBJ2-1; TRBD2 matches 8 bases. V gave up 3 bases and J gave up 0 bases; unmatched junction bases: 4. Germline V CDR1 and CDR2: GTSNPN, SVGIG (reference sequence). This CDR3 region has 15 residues. The CDR3 sequence is CAWRASGLSYNEQFF. CDR3 DNA: TGTGCCTGGAGGGCTAGCGGGCTCTCCTACAATGAGCAGTTCTTC.

This clone came up a few times. The rearrangement links TRBV5-5 to TRBJ1-3; D is unresolved. Germline V gene sequence: CDR1 SGHKS, CDR2 YYEKEE (reference sequence). The CDR3 spans 14 residues. V lost 0 bases, J lost 1 base, and 5 bases lay in between. The CDR3 region has the DNA TGTGCCAGCAGCTTGGCCCCATCTGGAAACACCATATATTTT. Protein product: CASSLAPSGNTIYF.

The chain is built from TRBV30 and TRBJ1-4; TRBD1 is a possible D gene (6 bases). This CDR3 region has 15 residues. In germline, CDR1 is GTSNPN, CDR2 SVGIG (reference sequence). V lost 3 bases to trimming and J lost 2 bases, with 13 bases between them. DNA of the CDR3: TGTGCCTGGAGCGGGGGGCGCCCCACTAATGAAAAACTGTTTTTT. Translated, it gives CAWSGGRPTNEKLFF.

The V gene is TRBV7-6, the J gene TRBJ2-7; 9 bases line up with TRBD1. Per germline, CDR1 SGHVS and CDR2 FNYEAQ. The CDR3 covers 16 residues. J was trimmed by 3 bases and V by 2 bases; bases with no gene match: 8. The CDR3 spells CASSLRTGTGLYEQYF. CDR3 in DNA: TGTGCCAGCAGCTTAAGGACCGGGACAGGGCTCTACGAGCAGTACTTC.

Only a few counts were recorded for this clone. The same CDR3 can be traced to other DNA sequences in this sample. The CDR3 reads CASSSTSGRAYEQYF. The CDR3 DNA reads TGCGCCAGCAGCTCCACTAGCGGGAGGGCCTACGAGCAGTACTTC. The V call is TRBV5-1, the J call TRBJ2-7; 13 bases are shared with TRBD2. This CDR3 is built from 15 residues. Unmatched junction bases numbered 2, after V lost 3 bases and J lost 2 bases. Germline V CDR1 and CDR2: SGHRS, YFSETQ. Together with reference TRBV5-1 and TRBJ2-7, the CDR3 gives the full variable domain: KAGVTQTPRYLIKTRGQQVTLSCSPISGHRSVSWYQQTPGQGLQFLFEYFSETQRNKGNFPGRFSGRQFSNSRSEMNVSTLELGDSALYLCASSSTSGRAYEQYFGPGTRLTVT.

The chain couples TRBV3-1 (or the pseudogene TRBV3-2) to TRBJ2-5; 7 nucleotides agree with TRBD2. This CDR3 has 15 amino acids. CDR1 is LGHDT and CDR2 is YNNKEL in the germline V gene (reference sequence). Trimming cost V 6 bases and J 4 bases; bases outside gene matches: 11. The CDR3 sequence: CASRQQSGGGETQYF. CDR3 DNA sequence: TGTGCCAGCAGACAACAATCGGGGGGAGGAGAGACCCAGTACTTC.

The CDR3 sequence is CASSPDRDRVEQYF. In DNA form, the CDR3 reads TGTGCCAGCTCACCCGACCGGGACAGGGTCGAGCAGTACTTC. V is TRBV18 and J is TRBJ2-7; 9 bases match TRBD1. V was pared by 3 bases and J by 6 bases, with 6 bases of the junction left unmatched. The CDR3 extends over 14 amino acids. CDR1 is KGHSH and CDR2 is LQKENI in the germline V gene.

The gene calls are TRBV3-1 (or the pseudogene TRBV3-2) and TRBJ2-3; D perhaps matches TRBD2 (6 bases). Germline CDR1 LGHDT, CDR2 YNNKEL (reference sequence). CDR3 size: 16 residues. Trimming cost V 0 bases and J 3 bases, with 13 bases left between them. CDR3 in amino acids: CASSQDRPGGTDTQYF. Written as DNA, the CDR3 is TGTGCCAGCAGCCAAGATCGTCCTGGAGGGACAGATACGCAGTATTTT.

The chain carries TRBV28 and TRBJ2-4; 13 nucleotides agree with TRBD2. The CDR3 contains 15 residues. CDR1 and CDR2 (germline): MDHEN, SYDVKM. V gave up 4 bases and J gave up 5 bases; unmatched junction bases: 2. The CDR3 protein is CASSSGLAGQNIQYF. The DNA for the CDR3 is TGTGCCAGCAGTTCGGGACTAGCGGGACAAAACATTCAGTACTTC. Full variable domain (missing parts from reference TRBV28 and TRBJ2-4): DVKVTQSSRYLVKRTGEKVFLECVQDMDHENMFWYRQDPGLGLRLIYFSYDVKMKEKGDIPEGYSVSREKKERFSLILESASTNQTSMYLCASSSGLAGQNIQYFGAGTRLSVL.

The rearrangement joins TRBV6-5 to TRBJ1-2; the D gene is possibly TRBD1 (6 bases). CDR3 length equals 11 residues. From germline, CDR1 is MNHEY and CDR2 SVGAGI. Trimming took off 4 bases at V and 14 bases at J, with 14 bases between the two ends. This CDR3 is CASSSRGRETF. CDR3 DNA: TGTGCCAGCAGTTCCAGGGGACGTGAAACCTTC.

This clone appeared a few times. The rearrangement joins TRBV19 to TRBJ2-2; 7 bases map to TRBD1. The CDR3 is 15 amino acids. Trimming at V came to 5 bases and at J to 3 bases, leaving 6 bases not matched to a gene. Germline V gene sequence: CDR1 LNHDA, CDR2 SQIVND (reference sequence). The CDR3 DNA sequence: TGTGCCAGTAGTTCCGACAGGGTGGACACCGGGGAGCTGTTTTTT. Protein: CASSSDRVDTGELFF.

The chain combines TRBV30 with TRBJ1-1, with D unclear. V gave up 0 bases and J gave up 0 bases, with 8 bases separating them. The CDR3 runs 14 residues. Looked up from germline, CDR1 is GTSNPN and CDR2 is SVGIG (reference sequence). The CDR3 reads CAWSVDILNTEAFF. The CDR3 region has the DNA TGTGCCTGGAGTGTTGACATACTGAACACTGAAGCTTTCTTT.

This clone was observed a single time. This sequence joins TRBV18 and TRBJ2-6; 11 bases line up with TRBD2. This CDR3 is 18 amino acids long. V trimming: 5 bases; J trimming: 2 bases; junction bases outside the gene matches: 8. Germline V gene sequence: CDR1 KGHSH, CDR2 LQKENI. The CDR3: CASSTSLTSGAGANVLTF. In nucleotides, the CDR3 is TGTGCCAGCTCAACCTCCCTGACTAGCGGGGCTGGGGCCAACGTCCTGACTTTC.